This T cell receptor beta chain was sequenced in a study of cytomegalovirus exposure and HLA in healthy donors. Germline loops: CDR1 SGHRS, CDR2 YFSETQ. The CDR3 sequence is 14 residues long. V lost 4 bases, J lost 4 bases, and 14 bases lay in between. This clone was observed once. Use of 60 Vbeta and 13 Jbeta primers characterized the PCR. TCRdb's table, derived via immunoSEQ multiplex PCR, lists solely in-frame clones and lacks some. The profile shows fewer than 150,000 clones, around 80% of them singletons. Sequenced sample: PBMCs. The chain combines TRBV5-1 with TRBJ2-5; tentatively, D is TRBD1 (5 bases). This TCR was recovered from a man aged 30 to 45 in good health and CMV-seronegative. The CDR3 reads CASSPGQGRETQYF. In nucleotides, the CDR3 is TGCGCCAGCAGCCCCGGGCAGGGAAGAGAGACCCAGTACTTC.